This entry features one T cell receptor beta chain sequence. Antigen specificity is unknown. The sample belongs to a study of cytomegalovirus exposure and HLA in healthy donors. Points from the study as a whole: CMV serostatus was the only immune exposure information that was available. In vitro assays verified that three CMV-associated chains recognized CMV antigens specifically.

CDR3 size: 16 residues. The germline V gene has CDR1 SGDLS and CDR2 YYNGEE. V was pared by 3 bases and J by 7 bases, with 17 bases between. PCR employed 60 Vbeta and 13 Jbeta primers. Sequencing used immunoSEQ multiplex PCR; TCRdb keeps in-frame clones, though not all of them. Here the sample spans about 190,000 clones, around 80% being singletons. What was sequenced was PBMCs. The chain is built from TRBV9 and TRBJ1-6; no clear D. The sequence was obtained from a man aged 18 to 29 in good health and CMV-seronegative. CDR3 nucleotides: TGTGCCAGCAGCGCCTCCCCCGACTCGCGGAATTCACCCCTCCACTTT. Its translation: CASSASPDSRNSPLHF.